The present entry profiles one T cell receptor (beta chain) with its context. Its antigen is currently not known. Base qualities are not at hand, and no much larger clone is one base apart. The immunoSEQ Assay was used to immunosequence TCRbeta CDR3 regions from genomic DNA. Prior to high-throughput sequencing, genomic DNA was amplified by bias-controlled multiplex PCR. In the source study's methods: To quantify the absolute abundance of each unique TCRbeta CDR3 region, the sequences were collapsed and filtered. Clonality, defined as 1 minus Pielou's evenness, was calculated using only productive rearrangements. Clones with significantly greater frequencies in on-treatment versus baseline samples were identified using a previously published method. TCRdb stores this immuneACCESS table with in-frame sequences only. Part of the clones is absent; in the studies checked, under half of the shortfall reflects unresolved V genes, and no reason is known for the rest. The DNA was the basis for D and trimming; V, J and clone size are from that table. Present in this sample are around 12,000 clones, about 71% of which were seen just once. The top ten constitute 20% to 25% of the sample.

Read against the paper, the sample's treatment or condition label means: randomized to nivolumab then ipilimumab (arm A) or the reverse (arm B). None of the patients in the trial had previously been given DNA-damaging chemotherapy. Live CD3+CD8+ cells negative for CD19 and CD56 were sorted from thawed PBMCs on a FACS Aria II flow cytometer. The samples were obtained from melanoma patients enrolled in CheckMate 064, an open-label, randomized phase II trial testing sequential checkpoint blockade. Peripheral blood mononuclear cells were obtained through leukapheresis, purified using Ficoll-Paque, and frozen in human serum containing about 10% DMSO. Purity of sorted blood CD3+CD8+ cells was verified at >98% immediately after sorting, followed by DNA extraction. This sample was included in a study of sequential checkpoint blockade in melanoma (dated 2019 in TCRdb). A note on the overall study: In a 1:1 randomization, patients received either first-line nivolumab then ipilimumab (arm A) or ipilimumab then nivolumab (arm B). Maintenance nivolumab came after both trial sequences.

Overall study outcomes, separate from this receptor: The response-prediction model combining TCR metrics and mutation burden needs validation in larger, independent patient cohorts.

Specimen: CD8+ T cells sorted from blood (inferred from file names), collected from a patient given nivolumab and ipilimumab in sequence. The TCR sequence derives from a human donor with melanoma.

The CDR3 loop reads CASSLWAGGFGGELFF. The bases are TGTGCCAGCAGCTTGTGGGCAGGGGGTTTCGGCGGGGAGCTGTTTTTT. The chain is assembled from TRBV5-6 and TRBJ2-2, with 7 central nucleotides matching TRBD1. CDR3 length: 16 amino acids, cysteine to phenylalanine. The only DNA kept is the CDR3, 48 bases in frame from the first base. CDR1 and CDR2 are read off the germline V gene as SGHDT and YYEEEE. The junction shows trimming of 1 base on V and 7 bases on J, and the gene matches do not reach 10 bases of it. With the rest looked up from the reference TRBV5-6 and TRBJ2-2 genes rather than sequenced, the full variable domain is DAGVTQSPTHLIKTRGQQVTLRCSPKSGHDTVSWYQQALGQGPQFIFQYYEEEERQRGNFPDRFSGHQFPNYSSELNVNALLLGDSALYLCASSLWAGGFGGELFFGEGSRLTVL.